This T cell receptor beta chain was recorded in a study of shared T cell receptors in the human thymus. The assay was immunoSEQ multiplex PCR, and TCRdb's table has in-frame clones only and misses some. Seen here are approximately 580,000 clones, about 84% observed once, and the top ten hold about 0.012%. V lost 4 bases and J lost 5; bases outside the gene matches: 7. The CDR3 is made up of 14 amino acids. CDR1 SGHDT and CDR2 YYEEEE come from the germline V gene. Another study also made use of these data, one on human thymus T cells. That report notes: Donors consisted of healthy Finnish infants (having corrective surgery for congenital heart defects). Thymic material originated from resections removed in the course of corrective heart surgery. It looked as if thymic and blood repertoires used V and J genes in a biased way.

Source material: thymocytes. V and J are TRBV5-6 and TRBJ2-5, with 8 bases matching TRBD1. The TCR was taken from a boy in the first two years of life with a congenital heart defect. In DNA, the CDR3 is TGTGCCAGCAGCGACGGACAGGGTGTCGAGACCCAGTACTTC. Translated: CASSDGQGVETQYF.